This T cell receptor (beta chain) was recovered during a study of blood T cell repertoires in COVID-19. Across the study: There were acute and convalescent COVID-19 samples, and they came from the United States, Italy and Spain. Sources were T cells, B-cell-depleted T cells, or PBMCs; the material itself was cDNA or gDNA.

TCRdb's copy holds only in-frame clones and misses some; the assay was immunoSEQ multiplex PCR. The data contain 250,000 to 350,000 clones, 70% to 90% of them singletons. Membership in each cohort depended on participant-reported clinical history. The recovered donors of Cohort 3 showed two negative PCRs, clearance, or symptom resolution. The CDR3 consists of 15 residues. The junction had 14 bases not matched to a gene; V was cut back by 6 bases and J by 7 bases. The germline gives CDR1 MNHEY, CDR2 SVGAGI. This chain uses TRBV6-5 with TRBJ1-2; 7 bases align to TRBD1. The sequencing sample was made of PBMCs or T cells enriched from blood (not recorded which). This receptor was identified in a woman aged 25 to 45 who had recovered from COVID-19. CDR3 sequence reads: CASRFGGTEASGYTF. The CDR3 DNA reads TGTGCCAGCAGGTTCGGCGGGACAGAGGCCTCTGGCTACACCTTC.